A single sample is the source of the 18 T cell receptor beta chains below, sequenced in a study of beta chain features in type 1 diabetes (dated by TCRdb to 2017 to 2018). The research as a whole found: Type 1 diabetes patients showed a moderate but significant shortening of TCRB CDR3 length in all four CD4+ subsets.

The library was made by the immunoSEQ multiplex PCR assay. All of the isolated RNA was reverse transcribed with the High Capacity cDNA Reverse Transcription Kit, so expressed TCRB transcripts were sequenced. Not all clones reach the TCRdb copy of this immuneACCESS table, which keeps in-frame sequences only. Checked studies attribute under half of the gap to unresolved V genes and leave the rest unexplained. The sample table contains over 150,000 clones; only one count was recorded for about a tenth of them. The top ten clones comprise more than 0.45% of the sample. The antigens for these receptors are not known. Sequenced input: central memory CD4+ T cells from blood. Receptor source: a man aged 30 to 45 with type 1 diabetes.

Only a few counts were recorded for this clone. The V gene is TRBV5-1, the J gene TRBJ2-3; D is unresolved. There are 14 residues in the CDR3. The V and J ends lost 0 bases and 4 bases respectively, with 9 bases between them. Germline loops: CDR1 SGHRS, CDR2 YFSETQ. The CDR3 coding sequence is TGCGCCAGCAGCTTGGGGAACAGCCCAGATACGCAGTATTTT. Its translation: CASSLGNSPDTQYF.

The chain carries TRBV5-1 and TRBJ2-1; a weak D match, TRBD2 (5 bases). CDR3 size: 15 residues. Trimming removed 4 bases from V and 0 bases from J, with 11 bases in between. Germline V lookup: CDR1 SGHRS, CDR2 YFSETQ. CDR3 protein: CASSPSGSSYNEQFF. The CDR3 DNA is TGCGCCAGCAGCCCCAGCGGAAGCTCCTACAATGAGCAGTTCTTC. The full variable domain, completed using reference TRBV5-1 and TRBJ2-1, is KAGVTQTPRYLIKTRGQQVTLSCSPISGHRSVSWYQQTPGQGLQFLFEYFSETQRNKGNFPGRFSGRQFSNSRSEMNVSTLELGDSALYLCASSPSGSSYNEQFFGPGTRLTVL.

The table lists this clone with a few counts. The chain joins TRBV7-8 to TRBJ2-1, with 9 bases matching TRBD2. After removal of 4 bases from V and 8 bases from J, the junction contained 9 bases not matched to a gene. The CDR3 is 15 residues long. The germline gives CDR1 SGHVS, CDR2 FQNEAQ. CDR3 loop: CASSSGLARGDEQFF. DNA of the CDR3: TGTGCCAGCAGCTCGGGACTAGCCCGAGGGGATGAGCAGTTCTTC. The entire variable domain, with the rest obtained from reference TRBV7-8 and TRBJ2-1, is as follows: GAGVSQSPRYKVAKRGQDVALRCDPISGHVSLFWYQQALGQGPEFLTYFQNEAQLDKSGLPSDRFFAERPEGSVSTLKIQRTQQEDSAVYLCASSSGLARGDEQFFGPGTRLTVL.

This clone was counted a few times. CDR3 bases: TGTGCCAGCAGCCGGGGACTAGCGGGAGGGCAGAATACGCAGTATTTT. Translating it yields CASSRGLAGGQNTQYF. The chain carries TRBV7-9 and TRBJ2-3; 16 positions agree with TRBD2. Germline values: CDR1 SEHNR, CDR2 FQNEAQ (reference sequence). V lost 5 bases to trimming and J lost 7 bases; unmatched junction nucleotides: 6. This CDR3 region has 16 residues.

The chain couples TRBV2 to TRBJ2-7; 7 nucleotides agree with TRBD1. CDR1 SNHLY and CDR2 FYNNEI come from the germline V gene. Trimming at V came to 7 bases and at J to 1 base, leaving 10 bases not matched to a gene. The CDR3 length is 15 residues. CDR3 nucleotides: TGTGCCAGCAAAAAAGACAGGGTGGGGTCCTACGAGCAGTACTTC. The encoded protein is CASKKDRVGSYEQYF.

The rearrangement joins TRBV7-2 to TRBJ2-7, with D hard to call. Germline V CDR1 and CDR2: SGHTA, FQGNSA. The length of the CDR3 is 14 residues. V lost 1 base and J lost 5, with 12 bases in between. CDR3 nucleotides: TGTGCCAGCAGCTTAGGTATAAGTGCGCACGAGCAGTACTTC. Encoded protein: CASSLGISAHEQYF.

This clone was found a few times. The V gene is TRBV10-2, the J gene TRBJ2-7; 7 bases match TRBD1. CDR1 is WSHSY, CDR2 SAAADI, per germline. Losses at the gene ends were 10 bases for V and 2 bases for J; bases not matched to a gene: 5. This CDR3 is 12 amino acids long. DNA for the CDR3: TGCGCCACCCGGGACAGCGCCTACGAGCAGTACTTC. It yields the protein CATRDSAYEQYF.

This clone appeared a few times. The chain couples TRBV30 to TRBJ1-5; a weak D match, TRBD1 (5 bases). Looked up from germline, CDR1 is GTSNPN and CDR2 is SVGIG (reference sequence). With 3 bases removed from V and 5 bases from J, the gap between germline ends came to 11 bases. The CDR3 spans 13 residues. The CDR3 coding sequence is TGTGCCTGGAGGGAGGGGAGACATCAGCCCCAGCATTTT. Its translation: CAWREGRHQPQHF.

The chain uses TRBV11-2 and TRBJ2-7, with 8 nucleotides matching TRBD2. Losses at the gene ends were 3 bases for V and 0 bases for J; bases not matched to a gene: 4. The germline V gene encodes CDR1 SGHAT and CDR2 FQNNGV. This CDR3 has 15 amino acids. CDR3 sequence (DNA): TGTGCCAGCAGCTTTAGCAGCGGGGGCTCCTACGAGCAGTACTTC. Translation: CASSFSSGGSYEQYF.

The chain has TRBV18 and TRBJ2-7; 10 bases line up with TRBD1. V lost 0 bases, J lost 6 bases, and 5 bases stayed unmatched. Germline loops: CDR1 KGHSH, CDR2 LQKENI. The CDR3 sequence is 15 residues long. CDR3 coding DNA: TGTGCCAGCTCACCACCCGGGACAGGGGAAAGCGAGCAGTACTTC. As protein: CASSPPGTGESEQYF.

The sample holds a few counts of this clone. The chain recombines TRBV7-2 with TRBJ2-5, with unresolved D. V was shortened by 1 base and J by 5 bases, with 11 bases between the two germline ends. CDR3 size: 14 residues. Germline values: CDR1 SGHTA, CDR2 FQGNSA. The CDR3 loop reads CASSLGPGRETQYF. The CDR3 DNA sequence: TGTGCCAGCAGCTTAGGTCCAGGTCGGGAGACCCAGTACTTC.

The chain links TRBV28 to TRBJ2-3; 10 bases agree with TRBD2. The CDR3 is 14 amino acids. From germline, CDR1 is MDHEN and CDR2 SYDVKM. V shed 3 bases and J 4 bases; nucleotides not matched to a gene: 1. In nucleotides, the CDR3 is TGTGCCAGCAGTTTTAGCGGGAGGCCAGATACGCAGTATTTT. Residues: CASSFSGRPDTQYF.

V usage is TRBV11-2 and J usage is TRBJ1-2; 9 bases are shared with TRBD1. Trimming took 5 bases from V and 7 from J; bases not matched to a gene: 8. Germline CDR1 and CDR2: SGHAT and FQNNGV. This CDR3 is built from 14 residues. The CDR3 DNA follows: TGTGCCAGCAGCACCGACCGGGACAGGGTTGGCTACACCTTC. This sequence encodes CASSTDRDRVGYTF.

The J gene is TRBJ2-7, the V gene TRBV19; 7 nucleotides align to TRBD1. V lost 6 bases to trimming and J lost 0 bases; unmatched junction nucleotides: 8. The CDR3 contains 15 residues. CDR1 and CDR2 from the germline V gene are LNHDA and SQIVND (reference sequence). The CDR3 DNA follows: TGTGCCAGTAGCCAGTTACAGGGGAGCTCCTACGAGCAGTACTTC. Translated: CASSQLQGSSYEQYF.

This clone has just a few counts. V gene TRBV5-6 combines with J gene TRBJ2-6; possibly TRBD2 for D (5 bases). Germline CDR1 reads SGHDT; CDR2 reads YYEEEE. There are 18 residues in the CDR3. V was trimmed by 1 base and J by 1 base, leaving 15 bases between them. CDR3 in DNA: TGTGCCAGCAGCTTGATCATTAGCGTCGGATCTGGGGCCAACGTCCTGACTTTC. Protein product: CASSLIISVGSGANVLTF.

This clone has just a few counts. DNA for the CDR3: TGTGCCAGCAGCCCCGGAGATGTCGGATTCTACGAGCAGTACTTC. Amino acid sequence: CASSPGDVGFYEQYF. The rearrangement links TRBV5-6 to TRBJ2-7; D uncertain. The CDR3 has 15 amino acids. Trimming cost V 4 bases and J 3 bases, with 17 bases left between them. The germline V gene encodes CDR1 SGHDT and CDR2 YYEEEE.

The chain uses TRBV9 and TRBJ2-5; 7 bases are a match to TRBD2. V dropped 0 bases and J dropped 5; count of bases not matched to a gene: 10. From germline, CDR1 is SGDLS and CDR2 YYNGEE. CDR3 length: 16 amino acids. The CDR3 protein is CASSVGGGSPGETQYF. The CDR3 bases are TGTGCCAGCAGCGTAGGTGGCGGGAGCCCGGGGGAGACCCAGTACTTC.

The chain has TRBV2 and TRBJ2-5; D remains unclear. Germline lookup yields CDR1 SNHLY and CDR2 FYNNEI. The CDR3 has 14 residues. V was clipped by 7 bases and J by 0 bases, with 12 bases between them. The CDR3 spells CASKEASYQETQYF. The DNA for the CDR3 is TGTGCCAGCAAAGAGGCCTCGTACCAAGAGACCCAGTACTTC. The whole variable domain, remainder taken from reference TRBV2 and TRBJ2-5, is EPEVTQTPSHQVTQMGQEVILRCVPISNHLYFYWYRQILGQKVEFLVSFYNNEISEKSEIFDDQFSVERPDGSNFTLKIRSTKLEDSAMYFCASKEASYQETQYFGPGTRLLVL.